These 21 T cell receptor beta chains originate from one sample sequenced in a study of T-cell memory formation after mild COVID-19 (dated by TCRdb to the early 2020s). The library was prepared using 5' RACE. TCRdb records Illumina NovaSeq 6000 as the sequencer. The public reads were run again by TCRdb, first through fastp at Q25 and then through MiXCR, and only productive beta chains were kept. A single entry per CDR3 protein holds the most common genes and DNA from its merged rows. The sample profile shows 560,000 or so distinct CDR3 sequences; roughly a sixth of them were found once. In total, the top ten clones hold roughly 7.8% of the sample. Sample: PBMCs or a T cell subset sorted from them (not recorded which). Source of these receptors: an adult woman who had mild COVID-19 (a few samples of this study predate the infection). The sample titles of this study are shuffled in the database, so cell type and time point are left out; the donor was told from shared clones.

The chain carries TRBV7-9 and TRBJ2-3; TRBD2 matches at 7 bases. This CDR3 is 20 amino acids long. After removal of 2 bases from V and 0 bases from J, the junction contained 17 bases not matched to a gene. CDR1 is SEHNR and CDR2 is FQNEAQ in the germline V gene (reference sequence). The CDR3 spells CASSLPLPYIQRGSTDTQYF. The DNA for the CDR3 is TGTGCCAGCAGCTTACCACTCCCATATATTCAGCGGGGAAGCACAGATACGCAGTATTTT.

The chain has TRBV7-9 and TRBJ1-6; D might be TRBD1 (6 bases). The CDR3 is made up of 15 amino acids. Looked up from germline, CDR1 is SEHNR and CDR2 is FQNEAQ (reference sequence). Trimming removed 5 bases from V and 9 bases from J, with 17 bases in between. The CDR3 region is CASSPPQGSASPLHF. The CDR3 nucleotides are TGTGCCAGCAGCCCTCCCCAGGGGTCGGCTTCACCCCTCCACTTT.

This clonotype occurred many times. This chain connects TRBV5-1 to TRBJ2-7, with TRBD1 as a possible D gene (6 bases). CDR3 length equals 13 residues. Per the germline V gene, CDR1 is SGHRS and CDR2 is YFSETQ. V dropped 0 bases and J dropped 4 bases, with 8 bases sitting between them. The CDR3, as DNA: TGCGCCAGCAGCTTGGAGCAGGGGTACGAGCAGTACTTC. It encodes CASSLEQGYEQYF.

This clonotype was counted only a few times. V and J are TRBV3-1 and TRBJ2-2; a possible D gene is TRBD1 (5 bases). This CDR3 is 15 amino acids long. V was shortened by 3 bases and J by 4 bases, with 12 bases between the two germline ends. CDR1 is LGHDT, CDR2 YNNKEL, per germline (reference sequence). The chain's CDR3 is CASSQTTTVTGELFF. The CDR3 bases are TGTGCCAGCAGCCAGACCACGACAGTCACCGGGGAGCTGTTTTTT. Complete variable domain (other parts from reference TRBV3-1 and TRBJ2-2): DTAVSQTPKYLVTQMGNDKSIKCEQNLGHDTMYWYKQDSKKFLKIMFSYNNKELIINETVPNRFSPKSPDKAHLNLHINSLELGDSAVYFCASSQTTTVTGELFFGEGSRLTVL.

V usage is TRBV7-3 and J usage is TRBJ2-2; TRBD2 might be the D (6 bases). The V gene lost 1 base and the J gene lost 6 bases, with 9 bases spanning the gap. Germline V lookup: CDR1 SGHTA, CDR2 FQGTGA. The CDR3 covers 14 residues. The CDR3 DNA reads TGTGCCAGCAGCTTAAAGGGAGGCCCCGGGGAGCTGTTTTTT. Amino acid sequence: CASSLKGGPGELFF.

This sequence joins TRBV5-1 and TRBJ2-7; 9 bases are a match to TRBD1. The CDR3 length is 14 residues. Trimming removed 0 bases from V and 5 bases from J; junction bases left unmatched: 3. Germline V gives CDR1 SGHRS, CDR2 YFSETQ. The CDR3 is CASSLGDRVNEQYF. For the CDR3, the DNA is TGCGCCAGCAGCTTGGGGGACAGGGTTAACGAGCAGTACTTC.

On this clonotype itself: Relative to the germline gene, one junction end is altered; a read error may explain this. The CDR3 loop is CASSLAGVVVATEAFF. CDR3 DNA: TGTGCCAGCAGCTTAGCGGGAGTAGTTGTGGCCACTGAGGCTTTCTTT. This chain uses TRBV7-2 with TRBJ1-1; D is undetermined. Germline-derived CDR1 and CDR2 are SGHTA and FQGNSA. The CDR3 is 16 amino acids. Supplemented by reference TRBV7-2 and TRBJ1-1, the full variable domain reads GAGVSQSPSNKVTEKGKDVELRCDPISGHTALYWYRQSLGQGLEFLIYFQGNSAPDKSGLPSDRFSAERTGGSVSTLTIQRTQQEDSAVYLCASSLAGVVVATEAFFGQGTRLTVV.

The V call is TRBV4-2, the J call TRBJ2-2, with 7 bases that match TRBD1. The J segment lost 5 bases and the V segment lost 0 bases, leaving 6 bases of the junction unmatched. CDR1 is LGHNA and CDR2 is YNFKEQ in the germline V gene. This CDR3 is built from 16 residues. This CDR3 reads CASSQDGPGGTGELFF. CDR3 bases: TGTGCCAGCAGCCAAGATGGCCCAGGGGGTACCGGGGAGCTGTTTTTT.

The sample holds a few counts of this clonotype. In DNA form, the CDR3 reads TGTGCCAGCAGCTCCCGCGGAGGGGACTATCAGCCCCAGCATTTT. Encoded protein: CASSSRGGDYQPQHF. This chain connects TRBV7-8 to TRBJ1-5; possibly TRBD1 for D (5 bases). The germline gives CDR1 SGHVS, CDR2 FQNEAQ. V gave up 4 bases and J gave up 5 bases, with 15 bases separating them. The CDR3 has 15 residues. Complete variable domain (other parts from reference TRBV7-8 and TRBJ1-5): GAGVSQSPRYKVAKRGQDVALRCDPISGHVSLFWYQQALGQGPEFLTYFQNEAQLDKSGLPSDRFFAERPEGSVSTLKIQRTQQEDSAVYLCASSSRGGDYQPQHFGDGTRLSIL.

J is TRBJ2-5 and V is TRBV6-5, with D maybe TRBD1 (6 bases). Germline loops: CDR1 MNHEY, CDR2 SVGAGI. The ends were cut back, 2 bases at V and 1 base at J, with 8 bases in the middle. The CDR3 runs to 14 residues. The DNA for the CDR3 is TGTGCCAGCAGTTACATCAGGGGCCAAGAGACCCAGTACTTC. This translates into CASSYIRGQETQYF.

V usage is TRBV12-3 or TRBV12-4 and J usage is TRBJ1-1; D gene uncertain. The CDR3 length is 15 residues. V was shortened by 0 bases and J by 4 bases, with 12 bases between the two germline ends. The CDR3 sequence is CASSLAGVVSTEAFF. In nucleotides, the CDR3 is TGTGCCAGCAGTTTAGCTGGGGTGGTGAGCACTGAAGCTTTCTTT.

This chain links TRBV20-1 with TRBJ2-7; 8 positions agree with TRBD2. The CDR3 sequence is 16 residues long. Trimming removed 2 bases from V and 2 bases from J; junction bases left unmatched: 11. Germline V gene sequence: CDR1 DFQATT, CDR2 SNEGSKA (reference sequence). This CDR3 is CSARKLAEPPPYEQYF. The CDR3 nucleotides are TGCAGTGCTAGAAAACTAGCGGAACCCCCCCCCTACGAGCAGTACTTC.

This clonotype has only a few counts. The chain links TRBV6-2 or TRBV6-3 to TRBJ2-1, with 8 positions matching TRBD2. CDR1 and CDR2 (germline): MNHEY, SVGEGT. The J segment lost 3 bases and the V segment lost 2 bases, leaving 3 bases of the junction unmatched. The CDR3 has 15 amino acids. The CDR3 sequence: CASSYTGTSYNEQFF. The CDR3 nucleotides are TGTGCCAGCAGTTACACCGGGACTAGCTACAATGAGCAGTTCTTC.

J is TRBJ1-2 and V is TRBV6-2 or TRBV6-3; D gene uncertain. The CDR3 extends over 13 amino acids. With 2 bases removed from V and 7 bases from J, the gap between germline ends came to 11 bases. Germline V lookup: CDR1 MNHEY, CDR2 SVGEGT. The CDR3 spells CASSYKGSTGYTF. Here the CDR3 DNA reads TGTGCCAGCAGTTACAAGGGATCTACTGGCTACACCTTC.

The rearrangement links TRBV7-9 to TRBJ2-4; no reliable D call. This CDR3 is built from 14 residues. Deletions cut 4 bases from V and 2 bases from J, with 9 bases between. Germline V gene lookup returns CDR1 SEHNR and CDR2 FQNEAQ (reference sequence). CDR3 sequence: CASSYPVTKNIQYF. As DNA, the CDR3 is TGTGCCAGCAGCTACCCTGTGACCAAAAACATTCAGTACTTC.

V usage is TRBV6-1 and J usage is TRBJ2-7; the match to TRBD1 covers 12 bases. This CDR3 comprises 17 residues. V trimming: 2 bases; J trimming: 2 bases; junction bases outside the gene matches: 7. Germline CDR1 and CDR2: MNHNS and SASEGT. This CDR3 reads CASSERDRGQRAYEQYF. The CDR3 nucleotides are TGTGCCAGCAGTGAACGGGACAGGGGGCAGAGGGCCTACGAGCAGTACTTC.

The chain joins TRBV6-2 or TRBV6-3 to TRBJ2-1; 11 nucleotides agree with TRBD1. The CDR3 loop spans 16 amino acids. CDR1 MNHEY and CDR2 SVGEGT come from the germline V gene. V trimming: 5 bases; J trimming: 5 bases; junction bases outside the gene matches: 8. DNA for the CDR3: TGTGCCAGCAGTAGAGTCCCGGGACAGGGGGACAATGAGCAGTTCTTC. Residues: CASSRVPGQGDNEQFF.

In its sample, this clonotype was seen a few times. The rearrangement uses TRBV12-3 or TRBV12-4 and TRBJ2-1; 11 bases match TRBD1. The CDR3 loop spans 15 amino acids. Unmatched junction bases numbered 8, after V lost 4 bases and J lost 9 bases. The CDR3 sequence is CASSSPTGTGGEQFF. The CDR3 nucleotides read TGTGCCAGCAGTTCCCCAACCGGGACAGGGGGTGAGCAGTTCTTC.

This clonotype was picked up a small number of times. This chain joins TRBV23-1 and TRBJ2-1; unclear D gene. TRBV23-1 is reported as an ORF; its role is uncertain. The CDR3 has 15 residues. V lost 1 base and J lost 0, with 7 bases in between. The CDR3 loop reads CASSQLASSYNEQFF. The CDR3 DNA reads TGCGCCAGCAGTCAATTGGCTAGCTCCTACAATGAGCAGTTCTTC.

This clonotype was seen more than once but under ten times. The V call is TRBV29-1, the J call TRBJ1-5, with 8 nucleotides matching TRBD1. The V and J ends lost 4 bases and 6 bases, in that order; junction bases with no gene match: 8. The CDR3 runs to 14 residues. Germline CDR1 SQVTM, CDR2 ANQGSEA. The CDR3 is CSVADRGLGQPQHF. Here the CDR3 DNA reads TGCAGCGTTGCCGACAGGGGATTGGGTCAGCCCCAGCATTTT.

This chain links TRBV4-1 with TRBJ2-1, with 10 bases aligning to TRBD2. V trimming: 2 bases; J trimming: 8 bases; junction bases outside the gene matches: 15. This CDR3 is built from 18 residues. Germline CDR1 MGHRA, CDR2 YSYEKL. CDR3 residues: CASSQFPLLAGQEYEQFF. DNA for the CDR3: TGCGCCAGCAGCCAATTCCCGTTACTAGCGGGGCAGGAGTATGAGCAGTTCTTC.